A single sample is the source of the 10 T cell receptor beta chains below, sequenced in a study of PD-1 blockade in classical Hodgkin lymphoma. All trial patients relapsed after autologous stem cell transplantation. Produced via immunoSEQ multiplex PCR; TCRdb's table is partial and in-frame only. The profile shows approximately 73,000 clones, 85% to 95% of them singletons. The sequencing used peripheral blood mononuclear cells (PBMCs), collected at baseline. The receptors derive from a human donor with classical Hodgkin lymphoma.

For this clone: One junction end does not reproduce the germline sequence, and a read error may be involved. The V gene is TRBV10-2, the J gene TRBJ2-3; D gene ambiguous. The CDR3 totals 15 residues. CDR1 is WSHSY and CDR2 is SAAADI in the germline V gene. CDR3: CASRDSASSTDTQYF. CDR3 in DNA: TGCGCCAGCCGTGATTCAGCTTCTAGCACAGATACGCAGTATTTT.

The chain couples TRBV2 to TRBJ2-7, with TRBD2 identical over 9 bases. Germline-derived CDR1 and CDR2 are SNHLY and FYNNEI. The CDR3 extends over 13 amino acids. Trimming at V came to 4 bases and at J to 3 bases, leaving 1 base not matched to a gene. CDR3 amino acids: CASSVRGGYEQYF. DNA for the CDR3: TGTGCCAGCAGTGTGCGGGGGGGCTACGAGCAGTACTTC.

The rearrangement uses TRBV27 and TRBJ2-1; the D is unclear. Germline lookup yields CDR1 MNHEY and CDR2 SMNVEV (reference sequence). Between the trimmed V and J ends, which lost 3 bases and 8 bases, there was a span of 11 bases. The CDR3 sequence is 13 residues long. CDR3 in amino acids: CASSFTLWDEQFF. As DNA, the CDR3 is TGTGCCAGCAGTTTTACCTTGTGGGATGAGCAGTTCTTC.

The V call is TRBV10-3, the J call TRBJ2-4, with 9 bases fitting TRBD1. The germline V gene encodes CDR1 ENHRY and CDR2 SYGVKD. With 2 bases clipped from V and 3 bases from J, the junction kept 8 bases outside the gene matches. The CDR3 runs 17 residues. CDR3: CAISEREQGAVKNIQYF. The CDR3 DNA sequence: TGTGCCATCAGTGAGCGAGAACAGGGGGCGGTCAAAAACATTCAGTACTTC.

This chain links TRBV27 with TRBJ1-1, with D perhaps TRBD1 (6 bases). Germline V gene lookup returns CDR1 MNHEY and CDR2 SMNVEV (reference sequence). V shed 3 bases and J shed 5 bases, with 16 bases lying between them. There are 15 residues in the CDR3. The CDR3 loop is CASSFRGLVLTEAFF. CDR3 nucleotides: TGTGCCAGCAGTTTCAGGGGTTTAGTTTTGACTGAAGCTTTCTTT.

V gene TRBV14 combines with J gene TRBJ2-3, with 9 bases lining up with TRBD2. Trimming removed 2 bases from V and 6 bases from J; junction bases left unmatched: 12. Germline V CDR1 and CDR2: SGHDN, FVKESK. The CDR3 is 17 amino acids. The chain's CDR3 is CASSQFWPGLASDTQYF. The CDR3 bases are TGTGCCAGCAGCCAATTTTGGCCGGGACTAGCTTCGGATACGCAGTATTTT.

V and J are TRBV6-5 and TRBJ1-2; no firm D call. Trimming removed 0 bases from V and 3 bases from J, with 14 bases in between. Looked up from germline, CDR1 is MNHEY and CDR2 is SVGAGI. This CDR3 has 16 amino acids. CDR3 region: CASSYSPVWGYYGYTF. The DNA for the CDR3 is TGTGCCAGCAGTTACTCGCCCGTTTGGGGATACTATGGCTACACCTTC.

CDR3 sequence reads: CASSLDPGPNTEAFF. Here the CDR3 DNA reads TGTGCCAGCAGCTTAGATCCCGGACCAAACACTGAAGCTTTCTTT. The gene calls are TRBV7-6 and TRBJ1-1; D ambiguous. Germline-derived CDR1 and CDR2 are SGHVS and FNYEAQ. Trimming stripped 1 base from V and 2 bases from J, with 11 bases between. CDR3 length: 15 amino acids.

This clone was observed a handful of times. The V gene is TRBV9, the J gene TRBJ2-7; D is ambiguous. V dropped 1 base and J dropped 2 bases, with 10 bases sitting between them. The germline gives CDR1 SGDLS, CDR2 YYNGEE. The CDR3 has 14 residues. CDR3 sequence reads: CASSVSGFPYEQYF. The CDR3 DNA sequence: TGTGCCAGCAGCGTATCGGGCTTCCCCTACGAGCAGTACTTC.

The chain combines TRBV15 with TRBJ2-1; D is ambiguous. CDR3 length: 15 amino acids. The germline gives CDR1 LNHNV, CDR2 YYDKDF (reference sequence). V was cut by 0 bases and J by 4 bases, with 10 bases left in between. As DNA, the CDR3 is TGTGCCACCAGCAGAGATTGGCGAGGTTACAATGAGCAGTTCTTC. It is translated as CATSRDWRGYNEQFF.